These 16 T cell receptor beta chains originate from one sample sequenced in a study of blood T cell repertoires in COVID-19. Assay used: immunoSEQ multiplex PCR; TCRdb lists only in-frame clones, some missing. The sample records tens of thousands of clones, 75% to 85% being singletons. Sequencing input: peripheral blood. Every receptor here comes from a woman aged 60-75 years with acute or convalescent COVID-19.

The chain's CDR3 is CSASGLDRTDGYTF. The CDR3 DNA reads as TGCAGTGCTAGTGGTCTGGACAGGACCGATGGCTACACCTTC. The chain joins TRBV20-1 to TRBJ1-2, with TRBD1 identical over 7 bases. Germline V gives CDR1 DFQATT, CDR2 SNEGSKA (reference sequence). The trim removed 3 bases at V and 6 bases at J, leaving 10 bases unmatched. The CDR3 runs 14 residues.

This chain connects TRBV6-6 to TRBJ1-1, with a possible D match to TRBD1 (5 bases). The CDR3 totals 13 residues. V lost 10 bases, J lost 2 bases, and 14 bases lay in between. Germline values: CDR1 MNHNY, CDR2 SVGAGI (reference sequence). The CDR3 loop is CATETDLNTEAFF. DNA of the CDR3: TGTGCCACCGAGACAGACCTTAACACTGAAGCTTTCTTT.

The rearrangement links TRBV4-1 to TRBJ1-3, with D unclear. This CDR3 is 13 amino acids long. Trimming pared 0 bases from V and 7 bases from J, leaving 7 bases between. Per germline, CDR1 MGHRA and CDR2 YSYEKL. The DNA of the CDR3 is TGCGCCAGCAGCCAAGAATCGGGGAACACCATATATTTT. Its protein product is CASSQESGNTIYF.

The chain uses TRBV2 and TRBJ2-3, with D perhaps matching TRBD1 (5 bases). This CDR3 is 13 amino acids long. In germline, CDR1 is SNHLY, CDR2 FYNNEI. V lost 6 bases, J lost 6 bases, and 13 bases lay in between. DNA for the CDR3: TGTGCCAGCAGACAACCAAAGGGGGATACGCAGTATTTT. Translated: CASRQPKGDTQYF.

The chain couples TRBV6-1 to TRBJ1-2; D may be TRBD1 (5 bases). The ends were cut back, 3 bases at V and 5 bases at J, with 16 bases in the middle. Germline loops: CDR1 MNHNS, CDR2 SASEGT. This CDR3 is built from 15 residues. CDR3 DNA: TGTGCCAGCAGTGAGGGGGGAGGCAGCAGATATGGCTACACCTTC. It is translated as CASSEGGGSRYGYTF.

This chain joins TRBV28 and TRBJ2-4; tentative D call: TRBD2 (6 bases). The CDR3 extends over 15 amino acids. The germline CDR1 and CDR2 sequences are MDHEN and SYDVKM. V dropped 5 bases and J dropped 2 bases, with 13 bases sitting between them. The DNA for the CDR3 is TGTGCCAGCAGTGCGACGGAGGGGACCAAAAACATTCAGTACTTC. Amino acids: CASSATEGTKNIQYF.

This chain connects TRBV7-9 to TRBJ1-5; weak D call: TRBD1 (6 bases). The germline V gene encodes CDR1 SEHNR and CDR2 FQNEAQ (reference sequence). The CDR3 is made up of 14 amino acids. V lost 5 bases, J lost 6 bases, and 14 bases lay in between. CDR3 sequence: CASSPQGVGQPQHF. The CDR3 region has the DNA TGTGCCAGCAGCCCACAGGGAGTAGGTCAGCCCCAGCATTTT.

The chain recombines TRBV7-2 with TRBJ2-4; the match to TRBD1 covers 8 bases. With V trimmed by 6 bases and J by 9 bases, 10 bases remained unmatched. The length of the CDR3 is 14 residues. Germline loops: CDR1 SGHTA, CDR2 FQGNSA. CDR3 sequence (DNA): TGTGCCAGCAGATCTACAGGGGGTGAGGGCATTCAGTACTTC. Protein: CASRSTGGEGIQYF.

The V call is TRBV18, the J call TRBJ2-7, with TRBD2 identical over 9 bases. The CDR3 has 17 amino acids. Germline V gene data show CDR1 as KGHSH and CDR2 as LQKENI. V shed 0 bases, J shed 4 bases, and the junction held 10 bases outside the gene matches. The CDR3 loop is CASSPPVFGSGRYEQYF. DNA for the CDR3: TGTGCCAGCTCACCACCGGTCTTCGGGAGCGGGAGGTACGAGCAGTACTTC.

This rearrangement joins TRBV5-1 to TRBJ2-2, with 9 bases aligning to TRBD2. CDR1 is SGHRS, CDR2 YFSETQ, per germline. V trimming: 3 bases; J trimming: 3 bases; junction bases outside the gene matches: 3. CDR3 length equals 15 residues. The CDR3 spells CASSSRGGDTGELFF. The CDR3 DNA is TGCGCCAGCAGCTCGCGGGGGGGAGACACCGGGGAGCTGTTTTTT.

This chain connects TRBV29-1 to TRBJ1-2; 10 nucleotides line up with TRBD1. The CDR3 extends over 13 amino acids. Trimming cost V 7 bases and J 8 bases; bases outside gene matches: 10. Germline CDR1 reads SQVTM; CDR2 reads ANQGSEA. The DNA for the CDR3 is TGCAGCGGTATAGTGACAGGGGGCGACGGCTACACCTTC. Translated: CSGIVTGGDGYTF.

The chain links TRBV7-9 to TRBJ1-1; D is unclear. V was trimmed by 5 bases and J by 2 bases, leaving 15 bases between them. The CDR3 has 15 residues. Germline CDR1 and CDR2: SEHNR and FQNEAQ (reference sequence). CDR3 in amino acids: CASSPTFGGNTEAFF. As DNA, the CDR3 is TGTGCCAGCAGCCCCACCTTCGGTGGTAACACTGAAGCTTTCTTT.

This clone occurred a few times. The V call is TRBV29-1, the J call TRBJ2-7; D ambiguous. Looked up from germline, CDR1 is SQVTM and CDR2 is ANQGSEA. The V end lost 3 bases, the J end lost 7 bases, and 13 bases lay between the germline ends. The CDR3 covers 12 residues. This chain's CDR3 is CSVDTEPNEQYF. Written as DNA, the CDR3 is TGCAGCGTTGATACAGAGCCTAATGAGCAGTACTTC.

This rearrangement joins TRBV6-5 to TRBJ1-2; 8 bases align to TRBD1. V lost 6 bases, J lost 2 bases, and 8 bases stayed unmatched. CDR1 MNHEY and CDR2 SVGAGI come from the germline V gene. This CDR3 is built from 15 residues. The chain's CDR3 is CASRPGQGRNYGYTF. The CDR3 DNA sequence: TGTGCCAGCAGGCCAGGACAGGGAAGGAACTATGGCTACACCTTC.

The genes are TRBV7-9 and TRBJ2-3; 12 bases agree with TRBD2. V lost 7 bases, J lost 4 bases, and 6 bases stayed unmatched. Germline assignment: CDR1 SEHNR and CDR2 FQNEAQ (reference sequence). The CDR3 consists of 15 residues. The CDR3 region has the DNA TGTGCCAGCACCGCTAGCGGGGGGGCCGCAGATACGCAGTATTTT. Protein sequence: CASTASGGAADTQYF.

The V and J genes are TRBV7-9 and TRBJ1-6; D uncertain. The germline V and J ends were trimmed by 3 bases and 12 bases, with 6 bases remaining between them. The CDR3 totals 11 residues. The germline CDR1 and CDR2 sequences are SEHNR and FQNEAQ (reference sequence). CDR3 coding DNA: TGTGCCAGCAGCTTCTATGGACCCCTCCACTTT. Amino acid sequence: CASSFYGPLHF.